These 19 T cell receptor beta chains originate from one sample sequenced in a study of cytomegalovirus exposure and HLA in healthy donors. Researchers ran the PCR with 60 Vbeta and 13 Jbeta primers. TCRdb's copy holds only in-frame clones and misses some; the assay was immunoSEQ multiplex PCR. The repertoire holds about 160,000 clones, with 65% to 80% as singletons. Sequences were obtained from PBMCs. Receptors were obtained from a female donor in good health and CMV-seronegative.

This clone showed up just once. The chain has TRBV11-2 and TRBJ1-1; a possible D gene is TRBD1 (6 bases). There are 15 residues in the CDR3. Trimming removed 3 bases at V and 0 bases at J, with 11 bases between. Germline V gene sequence: CDR1 SGHAT, CDR2 FQNNGV. CDR3 DNA: TGTGCCAGCAGCTTGGGCAGGGGTATGAACACTGAAGCTTTCTTT. Amino acid sequence: CASSLGRGMNTEAFF.

This CDR3 is CASRTLAGGEQYF. The CDR3 DNA sequence: TGTGCCAGCAGAACTCTAGCGGGGGGAGAGCAGTACTTC. The V and J genes are TRBV2 and TRBJ2-7, with 11 bases matching TRBD2. The ends lost 6 bases at V and 7 bases at J; junction bases unmatched: 5. CDR1 and CDR2 from the germline V gene are SNHLY and FYNNEI. CDR3 length: 13 residues.

This clone was recorded only once. This rearrangement joins TRBV30 to TRBJ1-3, with D hard to call. The germline gives CDR1 GTSNPN, CDR2 SVGIG (reference sequence). This CDR3 has 15 residues. V was trimmed by 0 bases and J by 0 bases, leaving 9 bases between them. The DNA of the CDR3 is TGTGCCTGGAGTGTAAACGGTTTCTCTGGAAACACCATATATTTT. As protein: CAWSVNGFSGNTIYF.

This chain uses TRBV5-1 with TRBJ1-1, with 9 bases fitting TRBD1. J lost 4 bases, V lost 3 bases, and 4 bases had no gene match. Germline-derived CDR1 and CDR2 are SGHRS and YFSETQ. This CDR3 has 14 amino acids. The CDR3 DNA sequence: TGCGCCAGCAGCTCCGGGACAGGGAGCACTGAAGCTTTCTTT. It translates to CASSSGTGSTEAFF.

The table lists this clone with a count of one. The chain uses TRBV30 and TRBJ1-2; D might be TRBD1 (5 bases). Trimming left V 2 bases short and J 1 base short, with 14 bases between. This CDR3 spans 15 amino acids. Germline V gene lookup returns CDR1 GTSNPN and CDR2 SVGIG (reference sequence). The CDR3 region has the DNA TGTGCCTGGAGTCGGGTCGGGGGGTTTAACTATGGCTACACCTTC. Translation gives CAWSRVGGFNYGYTF.

There are a few counts of this clone. V gene TRBV19 combines with J gene TRBJ1-1; D is undetermined. V lost 8 bases, J lost 1 base, and 20 bases lay in between. Germline values: CDR1 LNHDA, CDR2 SQIVND (reference sequence). This CDR3 contains 16 residues. The DNA for the CDR3 is TGTGCCAGTGCCTCCGGGTCTCTGAGGAGGAACACTGAAGCTTTCTTT. Its translation is CASASGSLRRNTEAFF.

CDR3 nucleotide sequence: TGTGCCAGCAGCGTAGGGCTAGCGAACACCTACGAGCAGTACTTC. Translation: CASSVGLANTYEQYF. V and J are TRBV9 and TRBJ2-7; perhaps TRBD2 as D (6 bases). The CDR3 is made up of 15 amino acids. Trimming removed 0 bases at V and 2 bases at J, with 12 bases between. Germline lookup yields CDR1 SGDLS and CDR2 YYNGEE.

In this sample, this clone turned up once. The chain uses TRBV6-6 and TRBJ1-6; D not resolved. This CDR3 is built from 14 residues. V dropped 8 bases and J dropped 7 bases, with 15 bases sitting between them. Germline V CDR1 and CDR2: MNHNY, SVGAGI (reference sequence). The CDR3 DNA follows: TGTGCCAGCGATTGGGAGTTCGGGAATTCACCCCTCCACTTT. This translates into CASDWEFGNSPLHF.

The V call is TRBV29-1, the J call TRBJ2-3; TRBD2 aligns across 7 bases. CDR3 length equals 14 residues. Losses at the gene ends were 6 bases for V and 0 bases for J; bases not matched to a gene: 6. Germline values: CDR1 SQVTM, CDR2 ANQGSEA. The CDR3 region has the DNA TGCAGCGTCAAGGGGCGGGGGAGCACAGATACGCAGTATTTT. It codes for CSVKGRGSTDTQYF.

This chain joins TRBV9 and TRBJ1-6; TRBD1 matches 10 bases. The CDR3 covers 15 residues. CDR1 SGDLS and CDR2 YYNGEE come from the germline V gene. V gave up 4 bases and J gave up 7 bases; unmatched junction bases: 5. Here the CDR3 DNA reads TGTGCCAGCAGCTCAGGACAGGGGGGGAATTCACCCCTCCACTTT. Protein: CASSSGQGGNSPLHF.

The chain recombines TRBV2 with TRBJ1-2; unclear D gene. This CDR3 contains 14 residues. Trimming cost V 5 bases and J 0 bases, with 10 bases left between them. Germline V gene sequence: CDR1 SNHLY, CDR2 FYNNEI. The CDR3 protein is CASSYSLTNYGYTF. CDR3 coding DNA: TGTGCCAGCAGTTACAGCCTAACTAACTATGGCTACACCTTC. The full variable domain, rest sourced from reference TRBV2 and TRBJ1-2, is EPEVTQTPSHQVTQMGQEVILRCVPISNHLYFYWYRQILGQKVEFLVSFYNNEISEKSEIFDDQFSVERPDGSNFTLKIRSTKLEDSAMYFCASSYSLTNYGYTFGSGTRLTVV.

This chain links TRBV18 with TRBJ2-3, with 10 bases that match TRBD1. CDR1 is KGHSH and CDR2 is LQKENI in the germline V gene. V lost 3 bases and J lost 4; bases outside the gene matches: 4. This CDR3 contains 15 residues. DNA of the CDR3: TGTGCCAGCTCACCGGGACAGGGGTGGGCAGATACGCAGTATTTT. It specifies CASSPGQGWADTQYF.

In this sample, this clone turned up a few times. V usage is TRBV2 and J usage is TRBJ1-5; 10 bases match TRBD1. V trimming: 4 bases; J trimming: 7 bases; junction bases outside the gene matches: 4. The CDR3 extends over 14 amino acids. Germline CDR1 and CDR2: SNHLY and FYNNEI. The DNA of the CDR3 is TGTGCCAGCAGTGGACAGGGGGCTGGGCAGCCCCAGCATTTT. Its translation is CASSGQGAGQPQHF. Variable domain in full (rest from reference TRBV2 and TRBJ1-5): EPEVTQTPSHQVTQMGQEVILRCVPISNHLYFYWYRQILGQKVEFLVSFYNNEISEKSEIFDDQFSVERPDGSNFTLKIRSTKLEDSAMYFCASSGQGAGQPQHFGDGTRLSIL.

The chain carries TRBV2 and TRBJ2-7, with D tentatively TRBD2 (6 bases). The V and J ends lost 11 bases and 0 bases respectively, with 17 bases between them. This CDR3 comprises 14 residues. Germline loops: CDR1 SNHLY, CDR2 FYNNEI. This CDR3 reads CAGATGGSSYEQYF. The CDR3 DNA is TGTGCCGGAGCAACCGGGGGTAGCTCCTACGAGCAGTACTTC.

The CDR3 DNA is TGTGCCAGCACCCCCGGGGGGTTGCGGGACCATGAGCAGTTCTTC. It codes for CASTPGGLRDHEQFF. The J gene is TRBJ2-1, the V gene TRBV2; 7 nucleotides agree with TRBD2. The CDR3 runs 15 residues. Germline V gene sequence: CDR1 SNHLY, CDR2 FYNNEI. Trimming at V came to 7 bases and at J to 8 bases, leaving 14 bases not matched to a gene.

J is TRBJ2-1 and V is TRBV7-2, with D unresolved. V was clipped by 1 base and J by 0 bases, with 7 bases between them. The CDR3 spans 15 residues. CDR1 is SGHTA and CDR2 is FQGNSA in the germline V gene. The CDR3 DNA reads TGTGCCAGCAGCTTAGGGCCCACCTCCTACAATGAGCAGTTCTTC. Protein sequence: CASSLGPTSYNEQFF.

This chain connects TRBV5-4 to TRBJ1-2; D remains ambiguous. The ends were cut back, 4 bases at V and 0 bases at J, with 7 bases in the middle. The CDR3 covers 13 residues. Germline-derived CDR1 and CDR2 are SGHNT and YYREEE (reference sequence). CDR3 nucleotides: TGTGCCAGCAGCCCTACAGCTAACTATGGCTACACCTTC. Amino acid sequence: CASSPTANYGYTF.

The V and J genes are TRBV6-6 and TRBJ1-6, with 7 bases fitting TRBD1. Looked up from germline, CDR1 is MNHNY and CDR2 is SVGAGI (reference sequence). Germline trimming cut 5 bases from V and 10 bases from J; bases unmatched to any gene: 14. The CDR3 covers 16 residues. In DNA form, the CDR3 reads TGTGCCAGCAGTCAGGGACAGCTGTCCTCGGGCTCACCCCTCCACTTT. Protein product: CASSQGQLSSGSPLHF.

In this sample, this clone turned up a few times. The genes are TRBV29-1 and TRBJ2-5; perhaps TRBD2 as D (5 bases). V was trimmed by 7 bases and J by 1 base, leaving 10 bases between them. The CDR3 loop spans 12 amino acids. The V gene's germline CDR1 is SQVTM and CDR2 ANQGSEA. CDR3 sequence: CSALAGQETQYF. DNA for the CDR3: TGCAGCGCCCTAGCTGGCCAAGAGACCCAGTACTTC.